The next 22 T cell receptor beta chains were all read from a single sample in a study of T cells in Graves' hyperthyroidism and ophthalmopathy. Regions amplified from RNA transcripts were the TCR beta CDR3 regions. Researchers ran a first-round RT-PCR on the TCR CDR3 using the HTBI primer set. Using its own MiXCR run on the multiplex PCR reads, TCRdb lists one record per CDR3 protein. This table holds about 400,000 distinct CDR3 sequences, more than 12% found once. The sequenced sample was blood. The receptors here all came from a man aged 50-59 years with Graves' ophthalmopathy.

This clonotype was counted many times. This chain joins TRBV7-2 and TRBJ2-5; 9 positions agree with TRBD2. Germline V lookup: CDR1 SGHTA, CDR2 FQGNSA. This CDR3 is built from 16 residues. The junction had 8 bases not matched to a gene; V was cut back by 2 bases and J by 4 bases. The CDR3 reads CASSLLSAGGGETQYF. CDR3 nucleotides: TGTGCCAGCAGCTTACTCTCCGCGGGAGGGGGAGAGACCCAGTACTTC.

This clonotype was counted many times. This chain connects TRBV6-5 to TRBJ2-1; 12 nucleotides agree with TRBD2. CDR1 and CDR2 from the germline V gene are MNHEY and SVGAGI. J gave up 5 bases and V 2 bases, and 16 bases lay outside the gene matches. This CDR3 has 20 residues. The CDR3 DNA reads as TGTGCCAGCAGTTACGGGACTAGCGGGTCCCATCGGACCGCTAACAATGAGCAGTTCTTC. Translated, it gives CASSYGTSGSHRTANNEQFF.

This clonotype occurred many times. This chain joins TRBV11-3 and TRBJ2-3; the match to TRBD1 covers 9 bases. This CDR3 has 15 residues. Germline V gene lookup returns CDR1 SGHNT and CDR2 YENEEA. V lost 3 bases, J lost 3 bases, and 4 bases stayed unmatched. CDR3 in DNA: TGTGCCAGCAGCTTGGGGACAGGGCAGACAGATACGCAGTATTTT. Its protein is CASSLGTGQTDTQYF.

Ten or more counts support this clonotype. The rearrangement joins TRBV18 to TRBJ1-2; TRBD1 matches at 7 bases. CDR3 size: 16 residues. V shed 0 bases and J 2 bases; nucleotides not matched to a gene: 6. Germline V gene sequence: CDR1 KGHSH, CDR2 LQKENI. The CDR3 DNA follows: TGTGCCAGCTCACCACCGGAGACAGGGCAAAACTATGGCTACACCTTC. Translating gives CASSPPETGQNYGYTF. Full variable domain (outside the CDR3, taken from reference TRBV18 and TRBJ1-2): NAGVMQNPRHLVRRRGQEARLRCSPMKGHSHVYWYRQLPEEGLKFMVYLQKENIIDESGMPKERFSAEFPKEGPSILRIQQVVRGDSAAYFCASSPPETGQNYGYTFGSGTRLTVV.

This clonotype showed up many times. The genes are TRBV20-1 and TRBJ2-3, with TRBD2 identical over 9 bases. J lost 3 bases, V lost 6 bases, and 19 bases had no gene match. The germline V gene has CDR1 DFQATT and CDR2 SNEGSKA (reference sequence). CDR3 size: 18 residues. CDR3 nucleotide sequence: TGCAGTGCCCCGGACCGAGGTCTTAGCGGGAGAAATACAGATACGCAGTATTTT. Protein sequence: CSAPDRGLSGRNTDTQYF.

In its sample, this clonotype was seen many times. The V and J genes are TRBV5-1 and TRBJ2-1, with 12 nucleotides matching TRBD2. With 5 bases clipped from V and 8 bases from J, the junction kept 17 bases outside the gene matches. The CDR3 runs to 18 residues. Germline CDR1 reads SGHRS; CDR2 reads YFSETQ. Here the CDR3 DNA reads TGCGCCAGCAGACGGGGGGCCCCGACTAGCGGGAGTCGTGATGAGCAGTTCTTC. This codes for CASRRGAPTSGSRDEQFF.

This clonotype was recorded at least ten times. The genes are TRBV11-2 and TRBJ2-5; D is unresolved. CDR3 size: 13 residues. The V gene lost 0 bases and the J gene lost 4 bases, with 6 bases spanning the gap. Germline CDR1 reads SGHAT; CDR2 reads FQNNGV. The CDR3 DNA sequence: TGTGCCAGCAGCTTAGATCCGGGAGAGACCCAGTACTTC. Protein product: CASSLDPGETQYF.

This clonotype was seen repeatedly, ten times or more. The chain uses TRBV7-9 and TRBJ1-1; D is uncertain. The V gene lost 4 bases and the J gene lost 5 bases, with 14 bases spanning the gap. Germline V gene sequence: CDR1 SEHNR, CDR2 FQNEAQ (reference sequence). This CDR3 has 14 residues. CDR3: CASSSYGRETEAFF. The CDR3 nucleotides are TGTGCCAGCAGCTCCTACGGCCGGGAGACTGAAGCTTTCTTT.

This clonotype occurred many times. The rearrangement links TRBV2 to TRBJ2-1, with 11 nucleotides matching TRBD2. In germline, CDR1 is SNHLY, CDR2 FYNNEI. The CDR3 totals 17 residues. With 9 bases clipped from V and 7 bases from J, the junction kept 17 bases outside the gene matches. In DNA form, the CDR3 reads TGTGCCAGGGGGGATCCTCGAACTAGCGGGAGAGGGAATGAGCAGTTCTTC. This encodes CARGDPRTSGRGNEQFF.

This clonotype was detected ten times or more. The chain links TRBV13 to TRBJ2-3, with TRBD2 matching 9 bases. Germline CDR1 is PRHDT and CDR2 is FYEKMQ (reference sequence). Trimming cost V 5 bases and J 1 base; bases outside gene matches: 7. This CDR3 spans 16 amino acids. The CDR3 loop reads CASSRPRTSGTDTQYF. CDR3 in DNA: TGTGCCAGCAGCCGACCTAGGACTAGCGGCACAGATACGCAGTATTTT.

About this clonotype: Given a much more abundant clone one base away, this may be a read error. V usage is TRBV19 and J usage is TRBJ2-7, with a possible D match to TRBD2 (5 bases). V lost 3 bases and J 2 bases, leaving 11 bases between the germline ends. The germline V gene encodes CDR1 LNHDA and CDR2 SQIVND (reference sequence). CDR3 length equals 14 residues. CDR3 sequence (DNA): TGTGCCAGTAGTATCCCCGGGAACCCCTACGAGCAGTACTTC. It specifies CASSIPGNPYEQYF.

This clonotype was detected a few times. V usage is TRBV7-3 and J usage is TRBJ1-3, with a possible D match to TRBD1 (5 bases). The CDR3 contains 16 residues. Germline V gene data show CDR1 as SGHTA and CDR2 as FQGTGA. The germline V and J ends were trimmed by 2 bases and 4 bases, with 15 bases remaining between them. Here the CDR3 reads CASSLSGGLQGNTIYF. CDR3 nucleotide sequence: TGTGCCAGCAGCTTATCCGGGGGTTTGCAGGGAAACACCATATATTTT.

This clonotype was detected a few times. The J gene is TRBJ2-1, the V gene TRBV9; TRBD2 matches 9 bases. There are 16 residues in the CDR3. V was clipped by 2 bases and J by 1 base; unmatched bases: 4. Germline CDR1 is SGDLS and CDR2 is YYNGEE. The CDR3 region is CASSVLTSGSYNEQFF. The CDR3 region has the DNA TGTGCCAGCAGCGTTCTGACTAGCGGATCCTACAATGAGCAGTTCTTC.

The chain joins TRBV20-1 to TRBJ2-1; tentative D call: TRBD2 (6 bases). Trimming took 4 bases from V and 2 from J, leaving 15 bases between them. The CDR3 sequence is 15 residues long. Germline V gene sequence: CDR1 DFQATT, CDR2 SNEGSKA (reference sequence). CDR3 nucleotide sequence: TGCAGTGCTACTACCTTAGCGGAAGCCTACAATGAGCAGTTCTTC. It translates to CSATTLAEAYNEQFF.

V and J are TRBV6-1 and TRBJ2-2; 8 bases fit TRBD2. This CDR3 has 17 amino acids. The J segment lost 4 bases and the V segment lost 3 bases, leaving 10 bases of the junction unmatched. Germline V lookup: CDR1 MNHNS, CDR2 SASEGT. The CDR3 DNA reads as TGTGCCAGCAGTGAGGGTGTCCTAGCGGGCTTCACCGGGGAGCTGTTTTTT. Translation: CASSEGVLAGFTGELFF.

This clonotype was seen at least ten times. V and J are TRBV28 and TRBJ1-5; 9 bases line up with TRBD1. The CDR3 runs to 20 residues. The V gene's germline CDR1 is MDHEN and CDR2 SYDVKM. V dropped 1 base and J dropped 2; count of bases not matched to a gene: 15. The CDR3 is CASSLSPLGTGSYGNQPQHF. CDR3 bases: TGTGCCAGCAGTTTATCTCCCTTGGGGACAGGGTCTTACGGCAATCAGCCCCAGCATTTT.

This clonotype was seen ten or more times. The CDR3 DNA reads as TGTGCCAGCAGCTTAGTCGTTATCGATGAGCAGTTCTTC. This encodes CASSLVVIDEQFF. The chain recombines TRBV11-2 with TRBJ2-1; D not resolved. The CDR3 spans 13 residues. Germline assignment: CDR1 SGHAT and CDR2 FQNNGV. The V gene lost 1 base and the J gene lost 8 bases, with 9 bases spanning the gap.

This clonotype was detected ten times or more. The V gene is TRBV12-3 or TRBV12-4, the J gene TRBJ2-7, with D perhaps matching TRBD1 (5 bases). The germline V and J ends were trimmed by 5 bases and 5 bases, with 10 bases remaining between them. The CDR3 length is 12 residues. CDR3 DNA: TGTGCCAGCAGTGCAGGGAATCACGAGCAGTACTTC. Protein sequence: CASSAGNHEQYF.

There are many counts of this clonotype. This rearrangement joins TRBV10-3 to TRBJ2-1; maybe TRBD2 (5 bases). Germline V gene lookup returns CDR1 ENHRY and CDR2 SYGVKD. Trimming removed 2 bases from V and 0 bases from J, with 14 bases in between. The CDR3 totals 17 residues. DNA of the CDR3: TGTGCCATCAGTGAGGCTGGGAAGCGGAGCTCCTACAATGAGCAGTTCTTC. This gives the protein CAISEAGKRSSYNEQFF.

The chain carries TRBV19 and TRBJ1-5, with a weak D call TRBD1 (5 bases). The ends were cut back, 2 bases at V and 5 bases at J, with 7 bases in the middle. Germline CDR1 LNHDA, CDR2 SQIVND (reference sequence). The CDR3 runs 13 residues. The CDR3 nucleotides read TGTGCCAGTAGTATATCAGGGCATCAGCCCCAGCATTTT. Protein: CASSISGHQPQHF.

This clonotype was picked up many times. V usage is TRBV6-2 or TRBV6-3 and J usage is TRBJ2-1; D may be TRBD2 (6 bases). V was cut by 6 bases and J by 9 bases, with 12 bases left in between. From germline, CDR1 is MNHEY and CDR2 SVGEGT. This CDR3 is 12 amino acids long. The CDR3 DNA reads as TGTGCCAGCAGGACTAGTAGTAGTGAGCAGTTCTTC. This encodes CASRTSSSEQFF.

The V gene is TRBV29-1, the J gene TRBJ1-3, with a tentative D call TRBD1 (6 bases). Trimming removed 3 bases at V and 4 bases at J, with 13 bases between. The CDR3 length is 14 residues. CDR1 is SQVTM, CDR2 ANQGSEA, per germline. CDR3 in DNA: TGCAGCGTTGAGGACAGCCGAAGGGGAAACACCATATATTTT. This sequence encodes CSVEDSRRGNTIYF.